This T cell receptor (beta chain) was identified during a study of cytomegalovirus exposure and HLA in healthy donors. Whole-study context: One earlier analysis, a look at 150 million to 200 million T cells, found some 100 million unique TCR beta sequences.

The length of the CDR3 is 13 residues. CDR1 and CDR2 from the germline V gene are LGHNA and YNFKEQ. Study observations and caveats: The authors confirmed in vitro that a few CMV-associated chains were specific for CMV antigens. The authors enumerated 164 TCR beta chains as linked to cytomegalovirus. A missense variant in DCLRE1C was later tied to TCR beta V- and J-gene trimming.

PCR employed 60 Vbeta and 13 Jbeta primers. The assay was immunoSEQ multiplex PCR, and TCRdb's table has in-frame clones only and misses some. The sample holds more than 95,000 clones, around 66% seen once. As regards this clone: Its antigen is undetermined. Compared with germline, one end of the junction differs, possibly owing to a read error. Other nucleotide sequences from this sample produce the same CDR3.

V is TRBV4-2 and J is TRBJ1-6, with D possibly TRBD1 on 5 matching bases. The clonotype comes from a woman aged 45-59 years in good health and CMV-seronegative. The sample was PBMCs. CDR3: CASSPYRISPLHF. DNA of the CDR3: TGTGCCAGCAGCCCATACAGGATTTCACCCCTCCACTTC.